The clone carrying this T cell receptor beta chain has just a few counts. The target antigen is unknown. This sample was taken from a study of cytomegalovirus exposure and HLA in healthy donors. The study's findings and limits: Among TCR beta chains, those listed as cytomegalovirus-associated numbered over 150.

PCR involved 60 Vbeta and 13 Jbeta primers. This table comes from immunoSEQ multiplex PCR, and its TCRdb copy is limited to in-frame clones, with some not included. The top ten hold 5.4% of the sample, which has some 250,000 clones, 82% seen once. Per germline, CDR1 MNHEY and CDR2 SVGAGI. V was clipped by 3 bases and J by 4 bases, with 12 bases between them. The CDR3 covers 14 residues. This TCR was sampled from a woman in her thirties or forties in good health and CMV-seropositive. The genes are TRBV6-5 and TRBJ1-2; tentative D call: TRBD1 (5 bases). The source material was PBMCs. CDR3: CASSYVTASYGYTF. Written as DNA, the CDR3 is TGTGCCAGCAGTTATGTGACAGCTTCCTATGGCTACACCTTC.